This T cell receptor beta chain was observed in a study of T cells in Graves' hyperthyroidism and ophthalmopathy. This clonotype showed up many times. Germline V gene sequence: CDR1 MNHEY, CDR2 SMNVEV (reference sequence). CDR3 length: 18 residues. Trimming pared 5 bases from V and 3 bases from J, leaving 23 bases between. The source material, RNA transcripts, was used to amplify TCR beta CDR3 regions. In the first-round RT-PCR of the TCR CDR3, the HTBI primer set was used. TCRdb reprocessed the multiplex PCR reads with MiXCR, giving one entry per CDR3 protein. The sample contains 600,000 to 850,000 distinct CDR3 sequences, 15% to 20% of which appear only once.

The source of this sequence is a woman in her fifties or sixties with Graves' hyperthyroidism that later progressed to Graves' ophthalmopathy. This sequence joins TRBV27 and TRBJ1-5, with D perhaps matching TRBD1 (5 bases). Sequencing was done on a sample of blood. The CDR3 protein is CASSPYPPGGGPNQPQHF. CDR3 in DNA: TGTGCCAGCAGTCCGTACCCCCCCGGCGGGGGTCCCAATCAGCCCCAGCATTTT.